The 12 T cell receptor beta chains below all came from one sample that was sequenced in a study of memory CD4+ T cells and cytomegalovirus serostatus. Generated by immunoSEQ multiplex PCR, the TCRdb table keeps only in-frame clones and is missing some. The repertoire has tens of thousands of clones, roughly 78% of them found once; the top ten carry 0.77%. Single viable CD3+CD4+CD8-CD45RO+ cells were sorted as the memory CD4+ T cells. Specimen: memory CD4+ T cells from blood. The receptors here all came from an adult in good health and CMV-seronegative.

The chain uses TRBV5-6 and TRBJ2-1, with TRBD1 identical over 7 bases. CDR1 is SGHDT and CDR2 is YYEEEE in the germline V gene. The CDR3 totals 13 residues. V shed 4 bases, J shed 16 bases, and the junction held 14 bases outside the gene matches. DNA for the CDR3: TGTGCCAGCAGCCTGAGATTAACAGGGGAAGCCTTCTTC. The encoded protein is CASSLRLTGEAFF. Supplemented by reference TRBV5-6 and TRBJ2-1, the full variable domain reads DAGVTQSPTHLIKTRGQQVTLRCSPKSGHDTVSWYQQALGQGPQFIFQYYEEEERQRGNFPDRFSGHQFPNYSSELNVNALLLGDSALYLCASSLRLTGEAFFGPGTRLTVL.

V gene TRBV30 combines with J gene TRBJ1-6, with D maybe TRBD1 (5 bases). The germline V and J ends were trimmed by 3 bases and 9 bases, with 12 bases remaining between them. Germline loops: CDR1 GTSNPN, CDR2 SVGIG (reference sequence). The CDR3 runs to 13 residues. CDR3 nucleotide sequence: TGTGCCTGGAGATGGTGGGGGAGTTCACCCCTCCACTTT. It specifies CAWRWWGSSPLHF.

This clone was seen only once. This rearrangement joins TRBV19 to TRBJ1-4; D is ambiguous. The CDR3 has 12 amino acids. Trimming pared 1 base from V and 11 bases from J, leaving 8 bases between. Germline lookup yields CDR1 LNHDA and CDR2 SQIVND (reference sequence). This CDR3 reads CASSIGNGKLFF. For the CDR3, the DNA is TGTGCCAGTAGTATAGGAAACGGGAAACTGTTTTTT.

This clone was counted between two and nine times. This sequence joins TRBV7-2 and TRBJ1-1; D gene unclear. CDR3 length: 13 amino acids. V dropped 5 bases and J dropped 2 bases, with 9 bases sitting between them. CDR1 SGHTA and CDR2 FQGNSA come from the germline V gene. The CDR3 DNA follows: TGTGCCAGCAGCCTAAACGCCAACACTGAAGCTTTCTTT. It translates to CASSLNANTEAFF.

This chain connects TRBV7-9 to TRBJ1-1; TRBD1 aligns across 8 bases. V gave up 5 bases and J gave up 6 bases; unmatched junction bases: 8. Germline loops: CDR1 SEHNR, CDR2 FQNEAQ (reference sequence). This CDR3 comprises 14 residues. In DNA form, the CDR3 reads TGTGCCAGCAGCCCACAGGGGGGGGAGGCTGAAGCTTTCTTT. Protein: CASSPQGGEAEAFF.

The rearrangement links TRBV6-1 to TRBJ1-2, with D unclear. Germline CDR1 MNHNS, CDR2 SASEGT. Trimming stripped 1 base from V and 5 bases from J, with 11 bases between. There are 14 residues in the CDR3. DNA of the CDR3: TGTGCCAGCAGTGAAGTAGGGTGGAGTTATGGCTACACCTTC. Its translation: CASSEVGWSYGYTF.

The V call is TRBV29-1, the J call TRBJ2-5; D possibly corresponds to TRBD2 (5 bases). The V and J ends lost 0 bases and 9 bases respectively, with 17 bases between them. CDR1 and CDR2 (germline): SQVTM, ANQGSEA. The CDR3 extends over 14 amino acids. In DNA form, the CDR3 reads TGCAGCGTTGAAGATAAGTTTGGGAGCGAGCCCCAGTACTTC. This sequence encodes CSVEDKFGSEPQYF.

The V and J genes are TRBV2 and TRBJ2-3, with D perhaps given as TRBD1 or TRBD2 (5 bases each). This CDR3 comprises 17 residues. Trimming took 6 bases from V and 0 from J, leaving 19 bases between them. Germline assignment: CDR1 SNHLY and CDR2 FYNNEI. The DNA of the CDR3 is TGTGCCAGCAGGAGAGGGGCTACTACTGCTAGCACAGATACGCAGTATTTT. It yields the protein CASRRGATTASTDTQYF.

This sequence joins TRBV29-1 and TRBJ2-7; TRBD1 or TRBD2 may be the D gene (5 bases each). Trimming shortened V by 3 bases and J by 2 bases, and 8 bases separated the two germline ends. The CDR3 is 12 amino acids. Germline assignment: CDR1 SQVTM and CDR2 ANQGSEA. CDR3 amino acids: CSVEGPTYEQYF. CDR3 in DNA: TGCAGCGTTGAGGGACCCACCTACGAGCAGTACTTC.

The chain combines TRBV18 with TRBJ2-3; unclear D gene. The V gene's germline CDR1 is KGHSH and CDR2 LQKENI. The CDR3 contains 14 residues. V was trimmed by 2 bases and J by 6 bases, leaving 12 bases between them. The CDR3, as DNA: TGTGCCAGCTCACCAAAGGCTGGCGAGGATACGCAGTATTTT. Its translation is CASSPKAGEDTQYF.

V is TRBV15 and J is TRBJ2-1; 10 bases match TRBD1. Unmatched junction bases numbered 10, after V lost 3 bases and J lost 5 bases. The CDR3 is 17 amino acids. CDR1 LNHNV and CDR2 YYDKDF come from the germline V gene (reference sequence). CDR3 in DNA: TGTGCCACCAGCAGGGGGACTGACAGGGGGCGGGACAATGAGCAGTTCTTC. Translation gives CATSRGTDRGRDNEQFF.

This clone was detected a few times. The gene calls are TRBV30 and TRBJ1-5, with D possibly matching TRBD1 (6 bases). V was pared by 0 bases and J by 4 bases, with 10 bases between. The CDR3 extends over 14 amino acids. Per the germline V gene, CDR1 is GTSNPN and CDR2 is SVGIG (reference sequence). In DNA form, the CDR3 reads TGTGCCTGGAGTGTACGGGGGCGTAATCAGCCCCAGCATTTT. Translation: CAWSVRGRNQPQHF.